The 16 T cell receptor delta chains listed next were all sequenced from one sample in a study of gamma-delta T cells after stem cell transplantation. TCRdb called clones anew from the RT-PCR reads with CATT. Altogether approximately 14,000 delta-chain clones are present, approximately 32% being singletons, with the ten largest covering 3.8%. Sequenced material: gamma-delta T cells. These receptors all come from a human donor. It is not recorded whose cells these are; they may come from a transplant donor.

A word on this clone: The junction does not match germline at one end; this may be a read error. Other DNA variants within this sample encode the same CDR3. The V gene is TRDV2, the J gene TRDJ2; 7 bases line up with TRDD3. Germline V lookup: CDR1 GEAIGNYY, CDR2 EKD. This CDR3 contains 15 residues. The CDR3 spells CACDGRGDLTAKLFF. CDR3 nucleotide sequence: TGTGCCTGTGACGGAAGGGGGGATTTGACAGCAAAACTCTTCTTT.

The genes are TRDV2 and TRDJ3, with D possibly matching TRDD3 (5 bases). Germline V gene sequence: CDR1 GEAIGNYY, CDR2 EKD. The V end lost 2 bases, the J end lost 1 base, and 17 bases lay between the germline ends. The CDR3 sequence is 19 residues long. The CDR3 sequence is CACDKVRNTGSWDTRQMFF. The CDR3 bases are TGTGCCTGTGACAAAGTGAGGAATACGGGGTCCTGGGACACCCGACAGATGTTTTTC.

This clone showed up just a few times. The chain couples TRDV1 to TRDJ1; perhaps TRDD2 as D (6 bases). Germline lookup yields CDR1 TSWWSYY and CDR2 QGS. CDR3 size: 20 residues. V was clipped by 1 base and J by 3 bases, with 27 bases between them. CDR3 region: CALGEPFPNWFPPFPDKLIF. In nucleotides, the CDR3 is TGTGCTCTTGGGGAACCATTTCCTAATTGGTTTCCCCCGTTCCCCGATAAACTCATCTTT.

The rearrangement uses TRDV1 and TRDJ2; TRDD3 matches at 9 bases. The V and J ends lost 0 bases and 0 bases, in that order; junction bases with no gene match: 20. The CDR3 length is 23 residues. Germline CDR1 and CDR2: TSWWSYY and QGS. The CDR3 sequence is CALGELEWSSGIRYGALTAQLFF. The CDR3 DNA reads as TGTGCTCTTGGGGAACTAGAGTGGTCCTCGGGGATACGCTATGGAGCTTTGACAGCACAACTCTTCTTT.

This chain joins TRDV3 and TRDJ1; D is perhaps TRDD2 or TRDD3 (6 bases each). V lost 3 bases and J lost 0, with 26 bases in between. From germline, CDR1 is TVYSNPD and CDR2 GDNSRS (reference sequence). This CDR3 contains 18 residues. CDR3 amino acids: CAFPPPTRGFRDTDKLIF. The CDR3 DNA reads as TGTGCCTTCCCACCTCCTACCCGGGGATTTAGGGACACCGATAAACTCATCTTT. The full variable domain, rest sourced from reference TRDV3 and TRDJ1, is CDKVTQSSPDQTVASGSEVVLLCTYDTVYSNPDLFWYRIRPDYSFQFVFYGDNSRSEGADFTQGRFSVKHILTQKAFHLVISPVRTEDSATYYCAFPPPTRGFRDTDKLIFGKGTRVTVEP.

The J gene is TRDJ3, the V gene TRDV2; 8 nucleotides agree with TRDD3. The CDR3 contains 17 residues. Germline CDR1 GEAIGNYY, CDR2 EKD. V was clipped by 3 bases and J by 2 bases; unmatched bases: 5. The CDR3 spells CACDSGDTPWDTRQMFF. The CDR3 DNA sequence: TGTGCCTGTGACTCAGGGGATACTCCCTGGGACACCCGACAGATGTTTTTC.

CDR3 residues: CALGESNNLPHLGHPDKLIF. The CDR3 DNA follows: TGTGCTCTTGGGGAATCAAACAATCTTCCTCATCTGGGCCACCCAGATAAACTCATCTTT. This chain connects TRDV1 to TRDJ1; a possible D gene is TRDD2 (6 bases). Germline CDR1 reads TSWWSYY; CDR2 reads QGS. The V end was cut by 2 bases, the J end by 5 bases, with 30 bases between. The CDR3 is 20 amino acids.

This clone was seen a handful of times. J is TRDJ1 and V is TRDV1; D ambiguous. CDR3 length: 15 amino acids. The germline V gene encodes CDR1 TSWWSYY and CDR2 QGS. The germline V and J ends were trimmed by 2 bases and 2 bases, with 12 bases remaining between them. CDR3: CALGETVTATDKLIF. As DNA, the CDR3 is TGTGCTCTTGGGGAAACCGTGACTGCTACCGATAAACTCATCTTT.

This clone has more than one count but fewer than ten. This chain joins TRDV1 and TRDJ3; TRDD3 agrees at 9 bases. Germline-derived CDR1 and CDR2 are TSWWSYY and QGS. Unmatched junction bases numbered 5, after V lost 2 bases and J lost 3 bases. The CDR3 extends over 18 amino acids. The chain's CDR3 is CALGEGVGGYWDTRQMFF. CDR3 DNA: TGTGCTCTTGGGGAAGGGGTTGGGGGATACTGGGACACCCGACAGATGTTTTTC.

Details on this clone: One junction end disagrees with the germline gene, perhaps due to a read error. V is TRDV1 and J is TRDJ2, with unresolved D. Germline V gene lookup returns CDR1 TSWWSYY and CDR2 QGS. The CDR3 totals 14 residues. The CDR3 is CALVQVALTAQPFF. In DNA, the CDR3 is TGTGCTCTTGTCCAAGTCGCTTTGACAGCACAACCCTTCTTT.

With respect to this clone: Other DNA sequences from this sample encode an identical CDR3 as well. The rearrangement uses TRDV2 and TRDJ3; 13 bases fit TRDD3. This CDR3 has 22 residues. Unmatched junction bases numbered 10, after V lost 0 bases and J lost 0 bases. Germline V CDR1 and CDR2: GEAIGNYY, EKD. DNA for the CDR3: TGTGCCTGTGACACCGCTACTGGGGGATACGCTAAAAGCTCCTGGGACACCCGACAGATGTTTTTC. This sequence encodes CACDTATGGYAKSSWDTRQMFF.

This clone was recorded only once. The chain uses TRDV1 and TRDJ1; 8 bases map to TRDD3. Germline lookup yields CDR1 TSWWSYY and CDR2 QGS. V trimming: 1 base; J trimming: 0 bases; junction bases outside the gene matches: 22. CDR3 length: 22 residues. The CDR3 region is CALGERELWLADWGLYTDKLIF. The CDR3 DNA sequence: TGTGCTCTTGGGGAACGGGAGTTGTGGCTCGCTGACTGGGGGTTATACACCGATAAACTCATCTTT.

The chain carries TRDV1 and TRDJ1, with a possible D match to TRDD3 (6 bases). V lost 2 bases to trimming and J lost 3 bases, with 22 bases between them. CDR3 size: 18 residues. Germline V CDR1 and CDR2: TSWWSYY, QGS. CDR3 in DNA: TGTGCTCTTGGGGAAAGGGGATTCAATACGCTGATACCCGATAAACTCATCTTT. It is translated as CALGERGFNTLIPDKLIF.

Remarks on this clone: Given a much more abundant clone one base away, this may be a read error. The V call is TRDV2, the J call TRDJ3, with D perhaps TRDD3 (6 bases). V lost 0 bases to trimming and J lost 0 bases, with 8 bases between them. CDR1 is GEAIGNYY, CDR2 EKD, per germline. This CDR3 comprises 17 residues. The DNA of the CDR3 is TGTGCCTGTGACACCTGGGGGGGCTCCTGGGACACCCGACAGATGTTTTTC. It is translated as CACDTWGGSWDTRQMFF.

This chain joins TRDV1 and TRDJ1, with D uncertain. The length of the CDR3 is 14 residues. V lost 9 bases, J lost 0 bases, and 14 bases lay in between. Germline-derived CDR1 and CDR2 are TSWWSYY and QGS. The CDR3 DNA reads as TGTGCTCTGCTACGTCCGGGGTACACCGATAAACTCATCTTT. Translated: CALLRPGYTDKLIF.

This clone was seen only a few times. This rearrangement joins TRDV3 to TRDJ1; TRDD3 agrees at 11 bases. Germline V gives CDR1 TVYSNPD, CDR2 GDNSRS (reference sequence). V dropped 4 bases and J dropped 0; count of bases not matched to a gene: 10. This CDR3 is 16 amino acids long. The CDR3 nucleotides read TGTGCCTCTCTGTCTCCTGGGGGATACCACACCGATAAACTCATCTTT. Its translation: CASLSPGGYHTDKLIF.